One TCR beta chain is described in this entry. The sample belongs to a study of control samples from healthy donors and cancer patients. Germline values: CDR1 GTSNPN, CDR2 SVGIG (reference sequence). The CDR3 spans 13 residues. The V end lost 3 bases, the J end lost 6 bases, and 12 bases lay between the germline ends. Produced via immunoSEQ multiplex PCR; TCRdb's table is partial and in-frame only. The sample includes tens of thousands of clones, more than 70% of them seen just once. The V gene is TRBV30, the J gene TRBJ1-5; perhaps TRBD1 as D (5 bases). The receptor was isolated from a man aged 60 to 69 with colorectal cancer. The specimen was PBMCs. The CDR3 nucleotides read TGTGCCTGGAGCGTCAGGGTTGGTCAGCCCCAGCATTTT. Amino acids: CAWSVRVGQPQHF.